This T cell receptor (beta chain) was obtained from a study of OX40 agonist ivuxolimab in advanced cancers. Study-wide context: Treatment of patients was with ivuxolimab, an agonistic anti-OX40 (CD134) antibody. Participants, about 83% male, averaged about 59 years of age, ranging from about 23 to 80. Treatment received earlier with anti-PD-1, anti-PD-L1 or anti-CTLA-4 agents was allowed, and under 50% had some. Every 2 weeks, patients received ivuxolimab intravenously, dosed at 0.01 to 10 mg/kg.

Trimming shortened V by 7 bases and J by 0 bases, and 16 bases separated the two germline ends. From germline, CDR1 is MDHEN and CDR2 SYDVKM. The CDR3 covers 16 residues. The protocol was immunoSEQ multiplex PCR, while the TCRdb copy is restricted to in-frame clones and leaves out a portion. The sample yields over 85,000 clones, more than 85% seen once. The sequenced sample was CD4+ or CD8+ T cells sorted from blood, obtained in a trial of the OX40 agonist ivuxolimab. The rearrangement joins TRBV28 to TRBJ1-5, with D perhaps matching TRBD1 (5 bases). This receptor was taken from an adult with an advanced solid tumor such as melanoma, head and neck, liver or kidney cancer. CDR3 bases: TGTGCCAGCAAGGACACGGGGTTTGATAGCAATCAGCCCCAGCATTTT. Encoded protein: CASKDTGFDSNQPQHF.